The 13 T cell receptor beta chains reported below all come from one sample, sequenced in a study of human T cells and chemical hapten exposure. Each CDR3 protein gets one entry after TCRdb re-called the RACE reads with MiXCR. The sample carries approximately 260,000 distinct CDR3 sequences, 7.5% to 9% recorded once. Noted time point: pre-sensitization, week 0. Treatment noted: therapeutic diphenylcyclopropenone sensitization with weekly scalp DPC. The sample in question was whole blood, obtained in connection with sensitization to the hapten diphenylcyclopropenone (DPC). These receptors originate from a man younger than 30 with alopecia areata. Some clones in this sample may be carry-over from other donors' samples.

This clonotype turned up a few times. J is TRBJ1-1 and V is TRBV20-1, with D maybe TRBD1 (6 bases). The CDR3 covers 14 residues. The germline CDR1 and CDR2 sequences are DFQATT and SNEGSKA (reference sequence). Trimming removed 4 bases at V and 0 bases at J, with 12 bases between. Written as DNA, the CDR3 is TGCAGTGCTATGACAGGAGCTATGAACACTGAAGCTTTCTTT. Translating gives CSAMTGAMNTEAFF.

This chain connects TRBV29-1 to TRBJ2-3; no firm D call. This CDR3 is 11 amino acids long. Germline values: CDR1 SQVTM, CDR2 ANQGSEA. The V end was cut by 1 base, the J end by 9 bases, with 8 bases between. CDR3: CSVEVAVTQYF. For the CDR3, the DNA is TGCAGCGTTGAAGTGGCGGTGACGCAGTATTTT.

This clonotype was found many times. This sequence joins TRBV21-1 and TRBJ1-4; TRBD1 was called by the table and not checked on the DNA. TRBV21-1 is tagged as a pseudogene. The CDR3 loop spans 15 amino acids. CDR3 bases: TGTGCCAGCAGCGGGGCTGGACAGTACAATGAAAAACTGTTTTTT. Residues: CASSGAGQYNEKLFF.

This clonotype was seen many times. The chain carries TRBV28 and TRBJ1-2; D remains unclear. The V gene's germline CDR1 is MDHEN and CDR2 SYDVKM. Trimming cost V 9 bases and J 2 bases, with 10 bases left between them. This CDR3 contains 12 residues. This CDR3 is CASKDLNYGYTF. For the CDR3, the DNA is TGTGCCAGTAAGGACCTAAACTATGGCTACACCTTC.

This clonotype was observed a handful of times. V is TRBV4-3 and J is TRBJ2-2; no firm D call. V dropped 1 base and J dropped 5 bases, with 11 bases sitting between them. Germline CDR1 is LGHNA and CDR2 is YSLEER. The CDR3 length is 15 residues. CDR3 DNA: TGCGCCAGCAGCCAAGTGGGTGAAGGGACCGGGGAGCTGTTTTTT. Its translation: CASSQVGEGTGELFF.

This clonotype was seen at least ten times. The chain links TRBV29-1 to TRBJ1-5; maybe TRBD1 (5 bases). V was clipped by 7 bases and J by 0 bases, with 7 bases between them. CDR1 is SQVTM and CDR2 is ANQGSEA in the germline V gene. The CDR3 covers 12 residues. The DNA for the CDR3 is TGCAGCGCAGGGTATAGCAATCAGCCCCAGCATTTT. Its protein is CSAGYSNQPQHF.

This clonotype has just a few counts. Here the CDR3 reads CASSWLGRSANSPLHF. CDR3 coding DNA: TGTGCCAGCAGCTGGTTAGGACGGTCCGCTAATTCACCCCTCCACTTT. The chain carries TRBV7-6 and TRBJ1-6, with D uncertain. The CDR3 sequence is 16 residues long. Germline CDR1 SGHVS, CDR2 FNYEAQ. Between the trimmed V and J ends, which lost 4 bases and 6 bases, there was a span of 16 bases.

The CDR3 DNA sequence: TGTGCCAGCAGTTACGGACTAGCGGGTAGTGAGCAGTTCTTC. It encodes CASSYGLAGSEQFF. The chain employs TRBV6-5 and TRBJ2-1; 11 bases map to TRBD2. Germline assignment: CDR1 MNHEY and CDR2 SVGAGI. The CDR3 spans 14 residues. Losses at the gene ends were 2 bases for V and 9 bases for J; bases not matched to a gene: 3.

This clonotype has more than one count but fewer than ten. V and J are TRBV6-6 and TRBJ2-4, with D hard to call. The length of the CDR3 is 14 residues. The V gene lost 5 bases and the J gene lost 1 base, with 9 bases spanning the gap. Germline V gene lookup returns CDR1 MNHNY and CDR2 SVGAGI (reference sequence). CDR3 region: CASSPRQAKNIQYF. The CDR3 nucleotides are TGTGCCAGCAGTCCTCGCCAGGCCAAAAACATTCAGTACTTC.

The chain couples TRBV7-8 to TRBJ2-6; D tentatively fits TRBD1 or TRBD2 (5 bases each). Trimming shortened V by 7 bases and J by 0 bases, and 19 bases separated the two germline ends. In germline, CDR1 is SGHVS, CDR2 FQNEAQ. The CDR3 spans 18 residues. The CDR3 region is CASNLRDGLPSGANVLTF. The CDR3 DNA follows: TGTGCCAGCAACCTACGGGACGGTCTTCCCTCTGGGGCCAACGTCCTGACTTTC.

This clonotype turned up a few times. The J gene is TRBJ1-1, the V gene TRBV12-3 or TRBV12-4; D might be TRBD1 (6 bases). V was clipped by 7 bases and J by 9 bases, with 12 bases between them. The CDR3 consists of 11 residues. In nucleotides, the CDR3 is TGTGCCAGCACCCGAGGGGGGAAAGCTTTCTTT. Translation gives CASTRGGKAFF.

This clonotype occurred many times. The V and J genes are TRBV25-1 and TRBJ2-6; TRBD1 agrees at 7 bases. Germline trimming cut 1 base from V and 0 bases from J; bases unmatched to any gene: 6. Germline-derived CDR1 and CDR2 are MGHDK and SYGVNS. This CDR3 has 18 residues. The CDR3: CASSESWTGFSGANVLTF. CDR3 sequence (DNA): TGTGCCAGCAGTGAATCTTGGACAGGTTTCTCTGGGGCCAACGTCCTGACTTTC.

This sequence joins TRBV28 and TRBJ1-2; perhaps TRBD1 as D (6 bases). Germline V lookup: CDR1 MDHEN, CDR2 SYDVKM. Between the trimmed V and J ends, which lost 11 bases and 3 bases, there was a span of 22 bases. The length of the CDR3 is 15 residues. As DNA, the CDR3 is TGTGCCTCTCGGGGGCGGCCGGGAATGGACTATGGCTACACCTTC. Its protein is CASRGRPGMDYGYTF.